This T cell receptor (beta chain) is from a study of CD4 T cells in relation to SARS-CoV-2 and coronaviruses. In the study overall: TCR beta CDR3s were sequenced after approximately ten-day antigen culture of PBMCs. No peptide or an HIV-1 Nef peptide pool served as negative control.

CD4+ T cells from unexposed donors were obtained before the COVID-19 pandemic (2011-2018). Isolation of CD4+ T cells took place after approximately eleven days in culture. Cells permitting, SARS-CoV-2 S/N and four cold-coronavirus spikes were tested on unexposed-donor CD4+ T cells. Cultures received half-medium IL-2 refreshes on days 3 and 7. About this clone: Its antigen remains unknown.

The repertoire was sequenced with immunoSEQ multiplex PCR; TCRdb's copy has only in-frame clones and lacks some. The sample consists of 20,000 to 25,000 clones, 74% of them appearing once. The clonotype originates from a human donor in good health. Sample: CD4+ T cells from PBMCs, cultured in vitro.

CDR3 amino acids: CASPTTGGGGYTF. As DNA, the CDR3 is TGTGCCAGTCCCACTACAGGGGGGGGAGGCTACACCTTC. This rearrangement joins TRBV19 to TRBJ1-2; 8 bases line up with TRBD1. The germline gives CDR1 LNHDA, CDR2 SQIVND (reference sequence). The CDR3 extends over 13 amino acids. V lost 8 bases, J lost 8 bases, and 10 bases stayed unmatched.